The 25 T cell receptor beta chains in this list originate from one sample, sequenced in a study of human versus mouse CDR3 diversity and MHC coevolution. The method was immunoSEQ multiplex PCR; TCRdb's version includes in-frame clones alone and lacks a portion of them. The table lists 45,000 to 75,000 clones, around 94% of them singletons. The sequenced sample consisted of naive CD4+ T cells from blood. Specified subset: CD45RO-negative CD62L-positive naive CD4 T cells. These receptors originate from a person aged 55 to 69 in good health.

The count of this clone is one. This chain joins TRBV19 and TRBJ2-1, with TRBD2 matching 7 bases. Germline CDR1 and CDR2: LNHDA and SQIVND (reference sequence). The CDR3 sequence is 12 residues long. Losses at the gene ends were 6 bases for V and 9 bases for J; bases not matched to a gene: 5. The chain's CDR3 is CASSRLAGEQFF. As DNA, the CDR3 is TGTGCCAGTAGCCGACTAGCAGGTGAGCAGTTCTTC.

The V gene is TRBV5-4, the J gene TRBJ2-3; TRBD1 matches at 7 bases. V dropped 4 bases and J dropped 4; count of bases not matched to a gene: 3. The CDR3 totals 13 residues. Germline lookup yields CDR1 SGHNT and CDR2 YYREEE (reference sequence). The CDR3 loop reads CASSADRPDTQYF. CDR3 nucleotide sequence: TGTGCCAGCAGCGCGGACAGGCCAGATACGCAGTATTTT.

The rearrangement links TRBV7-2 to TRBJ2-7, with TRBD2 identical over 16 bases. Per germline, CDR1 SGHTA and CDR2 FQGNSA. The CDR3 consists of 14 residues. The V segment lost 7 bases and the J segment 9 bases; nucleotides outside the gene matches: 6. The CDR3 region has the DNA TGTGCCAGCAACCAGGGGACTAGCGGGGGGGCGCAGTACTTC. Translated, it gives CASNQGTSGGAQYF.

This chain joins TRBV7-9 and TRBJ2-3; 8 positions match TRBD1. V was clipped by 5 bases and J by 2 bases; unmatched bases: 9. This CDR3 has 16 residues. CDR1 and CDR2 (germline): SEHNR, FQNEAQ (reference sequence). As DNA, the CDR3 is TGTGCCAGCAGCCTGACACCGGGACAGGTCACAGATACGCAGTATTTT. Amino acid sequence: CASSLTPGQVTDTQYF. Based on the CDR3 plus reference TRBV7-9 and TRBJ2-3, the full variable domain is DTGVSQNPRHKITKRGQNVTFRCDPISEHNRLYWYRQTLGQGPEFLTYFQNEAQLEKSRLLSDRFSAERPKGSFSTLEIQRTEQGDSAMYLCASSLTPGQVTDTQYFGPGTRLTVL.

The V call is TRBV5-1, the J call TRBJ1-3; tentative D call: TRBD1 (5 bases). The CDR3 runs to 16 residues. The germline V gene has CDR1 SGHRS and CDR2 YFSETQ. V lost 2 bases to trimming and J lost 2 bases, with 14 bases between them. The CDR3 DNA follows: TGCGCCAGCAGCTTTGGAGGCAGGGAGGCTGGAAACACCATATATTTT. Its protein product is CASSFGGREAGNTIYF. The whole variable domain, remainder taken from reference TRBV5-1 and TRBJ1-3, is KAGVTQTPRYLIKTRGQQVTLSCSPISGHRSVSWYQQTPGQGLQFLFEYFSETQRNKGNFPGRFSGRQFSNSRSEMNVSTLELGDSALYLCASSFGGREAGNTIYFGEGSWLTVV.

The chain carries TRBV11-2 and TRBJ1-2; 10 bases agree with TRBD1. CDR1 SGHAT and CDR2 FQNNGV come from the germline V gene. Germline trimming cut 3 bases from V and 6 bases from J; bases unmatched to any gene: 7. CDR3 length: 15 residues. CDR3 in amino acids: CASSFRTGGMDGYTF. The CDR3, as DNA: TGTGCCAGCAGCTTCCGGACAGGGGGTATGGATGGCTACACCTTC.

The chain combines TRBV2 with TRBJ2-3; 7 bases are a match to TRBD2. The trim removed 6 bases at V and 2 bases at J, leaving 5 bases unmatched. CDR3 length: 14 residues. CDR1 is SNHLY, CDR2 FYNNEI, per germline. The CDR3 region has the DNA TGTGCCAGCAGGGACTGGGACTACACAGATACGCAGTATTTT. Protein product: CASRDWDYTDTQYF.

The count of this clone is one. The chain joins TRBV5-1 to TRBJ2-5, with TRBD2 identical over 11 bases. The assigned J gene may be wrong: the sequence end matches TRBJ2-7 better. This CDR3 region has 15 residues. Germline CDR1 SGHRS, CDR2 YFSETQ. The chain's CDR3 is CASSGTSGSPYEQYF. The DNA of the CDR3 is TGCGCCAGCAGCGGTACTAGCGGGAGTCCCTACGAGCAGTACTTC.

V gene TRBV4-2 combines with J gene TRBJ2-5, with TRBD1 matching 8 bases. Germline CDR1 and CDR2: LGHNA and YNFKEQ. The CDR3 spans 22 residues. J was trimmed by 7 bases and V by 0 bases; bases with no gene match: 28. The CDR3 coding sequence is TGTGCCAGCAGCCAAGAGGGGGAAGGACAGGGCCAGATCCGAATTAGCCCCAGGACCCAGTACTTC. Translating gives CASSQEGEGQGQIRISPRTQYF.

The V and J genes are TRBV5-4 and TRBJ2-3, with D hard to call. V gave up 4 bases and J gave up 1 base, with 10 bases separating them. Germline CDR1 is SGHNT and CDR2 is YYREEE (reference sequence). The CDR3 totals 14 residues. The CDR3 spells CASSLGSGTDTQYF. The CDR3 DNA sequence: TGTGCCAGCAGCCTCGGCAGCGGCACAGATACGCAGTATTTT.

The gene calls are TRBV5-5 and TRBJ1-2; TRBD1 agrees at 10 bases. Germline V lookup: CDR1 SGHKS, CDR2 YYEKEE (reference sequence). The CDR3 contains 16 residues. V lost 0 bases and J lost 4; bases outside the gene matches: 6. The CDR3 DNA reads as TGTGCCAGCAGCTTGGATGGGACAGGGGACCTCTATGGCTACACCTTC. It specifies CASSLDGTGDLYGYTF.

The chain uses TRBV10-3 and TRBJ2-3; 7 nucleotides align to TRBD2. CDR1 ENHRY and CDR2 SYGVKD come from the germline V gene. The CDR3 runs to 14 residues. Trimming at V came to 5 bases and at J to 2 bases, leaving 4 bases not matched to a gene. CDR3 DNA: TGTGCCATCAGTCTAGCGGAGATCACAGATACGCAGTATTTT. It yields the protein CAISLAEITDTQYF.

The chain joins TRBV2 to TRBJ2-1; 7 bases fit TRBD2. Germline V gene sequence: CDR1 SNHLY, CDR2 FYNNEI. The length of the CDR3 is 13 residues. Trimming took 5 bases from V and 8 from J; bases not matched to a gene: 6. CDR3 in amino acids: CASSQERGDEQFF. The DNA for the CDR3 is TGTGCCAGCAGTCAAGAACGGGGGGATGAGCAGTTCTTC. Looking up the rest from reference TRBV2 and TRBJ2-1 gives the full variable domain: EPEVTQTPSHQVTQMGQEVILRCVPISNHLYFYWYRQILGQKVEFLVSFYNNEISEKSEIFDDQFSVERPDGSNFTLKIRSTKLEDSAMYFCASSQERGDEQFFGPGTRLTVL.

The V call is TRBV6-4, the J call TRBJ2-1; TRBD2 agrees at 10 bases. V trimming: 7 bases; J trimming: 12 bases; junction bases outside the gene matches: 6. The germline V gene has CDR1 MRHNA and CDR2 SNTAGT. This CDR3 is 12 amino acids long. The CDR3 DNA is TGTGCCAGCAAGCCTAGCGGGAGTTGGCAGTTCTTC. This translates into CASKPSGSWQFF.

V and J are TRBV11-2 and TRBJ2-5, with TRBD2 matching over 12 bases. The assigned J gene may be wrong: the sequence end matches TRBJ2-7 better. There are 17 residues in the CDR3. Germline assignment: CDR1 SGHAT and CDR2 FQNNGV. The CDR3 coding sequence is TGTGCCAGCAGCCTCAGGACTAGCGGGATGTCAATCTACGAGCAGTACTTC. This codes for CASSLRTSGMSIYEQYF.

V gene TRBV5-1 combines with J gene TRBJ1-1; the match to TRBD1 covers 9 bases. Germline-derived CDR1 and CDR2 are SGHRS and YFSETQ. V shed 3 bases and J 4 bases; nucleotides not matched to a gene: 16. This CDR3 has 18 amino acids. CDR3 coding DNA: TGCGCCAGCAGCTGGACCGGGACAGGGACCCCCTTGGGCACTGAAGCTTTCTTT. This translates into CASSWTGTGTPLGTEAFF.

The J gene is TRBJ1-6, the V gene TRBV6-5; D is undetermined. Germline V gives CDR1 MNHEY, CDR2 SVGAGI. The germline V and J ends were trimmed by 7 bases and 7 bases, with 11 bases remaining between them. This CDR3 has 13 residues. DNA for the CDR3: TGTGCCAGCACCGGCACGGGAAATTCACCCCTCCACTTT. It translates to CASTGTGNSPLHF.

V is TRBV6-6 and J is TRBJ2-3; D perhaps matches TRBD2 (6 bases). Germline V gene sequence: CDR1 MNHNY, CDR2 SVGAGI (reference sequence). CDR3 size: 16 residues. Trimming took 6 bases from V and 1 from J, leaving 17 bases between them. The CDR3 coding sequence is TGTGCCAGCAGCCCCCCCCGGGCTAGCGGCACAGATACGCAGTATTTT. Translated: CASSPPRASGTDTQYF.

This clone was detected once. The chain joins TRBV6-5 to TRBJ1-1, with D maybe TRBD1 (6 bases). Trimming pared 5 bases from V and 3 bases from J, leaving 10 bases between. Looked up from germline, CDR1 is MNHEY and CDR2 is SVGAGI. The CDR3 consists of 13 residues. CDR3 protein: CASSTYRDTEAFF. The CDR3 nucleotides read TGTGCCAGCAGTACATACAGGGACACTGAAGCTTTCTTT.

This chain joins TRBV7-9 and TRBJ2-7; possibly TRBD2 for D (6 bases). Germline V gene lookup returns CDR1 SEHNR and CDR2 FQNEAQ (reference sequence). This CDR3 is 15 amino acids long. Trimming took off 4 bases at V and 2 bases at J, with 15 bases between the two ends. The DNA for the CDR3 is TGTGCCAGCAGCTCCCCTAGCGTAGGAACCTACGAGCAGTACTTC. Translated, it gives CASSSPSVGTYEQYF.

The rearrangement links TRBV6-5 to TRBJ1-3; D not resolved. CDR1 is MNHEY and CDR2 is SVGAGI in the germline V gene. Trimming left V 6 bases short and J 0 bases short, with 12 bases between. The CDR3 consists of 15 residues. CDR3 DNA: TGTGCCAGCAGCCGTACTGTCGTCTCTGGAAACACCATATATTTT. It specifies CASSRTVVSGNTIYF.

The J gene is TRBJ2-5, the V gene TRBV5-4, with 9 bases aligning to TRBD2. V gave up 4 bases and J gave up 1 base; unmatched junction bases: 5. The CDR3 runs 15 residues. Looked up from germline, CDR1 is SGHNT and CDR2 is YYREEE (reference sequence). In DNA, the CDR3 is TGTGCCAGCAGCCCGGGACTAGCAACCCAAGAGACCCAGTACTTC. It codes for CASSPGLATQETQYF.

The V call is TRBV7-8, the J call TRBJ2-2, with D maybe TRBD2 (5 bases). The CDR3 extends over 16 amino acids. Germline CDR1 is SGHVS and CDR2 is FQNEAQ. V shed 1 base and J shed 4 bases, with 13 bases lying between them. CDR3 loop: CASSLDVGASTGELFF. The CDR3 DNA is TGTGCCAGCAGCTTAGACGTGGGAGCGAGCACCGGGGAGCTGTTTTTT.

This clone was observed a single time. J is TRBJ2-7 and V is TRBV29-1; TRBD2 matches 8 bases. There are 13 residues in the CDR3. J gave up 7 bases and V 7 bases, and 12 bases lay outside the gene matches. Germline CDR1 and CDR2: SQVTM and ANQGSEA. This chain's CDR3 is CSARGGGRGEQYF. CDR3 DNA sequence: TGCAGCGCCCGGGGGGGTGGCAGGGGTGAGCAGTACTTC.

This clone has a single count. The junction differs from germline at one of its ends, possibly a read error. The CDR3 here is CASGVEGTVNNEQFF. The CDR3 DNA is TGTGCCAGCGGCGTAGAGGGGACAGTAAACAATGAGCAGTTCTTC. The chain combines TRBV9 with TRBJ2-1; TRBD1 aligns across 7 bases. The CDR3 runs to 15 residues. Germline CDR1 reads SGDLS; CDR2 reads YYNGEE.